The rows below give T cell receptor beta chains drawn from one sample of a study of blood T cell repertoires in COVID-19. The data were produced by immunoSEQ multiplex PCR, yet TCRdb's version contains in-frame clones alone and is incomplete. The sample contains 57,000 or so clones, roughly 86% of which appear only once. Specimen: peripheral blood. The receptors stem from a woman in her forties or fifties with active or convalescent COVID-19. The CDR3 runs from the conserved cysteine through the conserved F or W.

TRBV19,CASSMGTVSGNTIYF
TRBV19,CASKQGEAEAFF
TRBV2,CASRGGLDGGETQYF
TRBV29-1,CSAGSTGGADTQYF
TRBV27,CASSPGLVGQFF
TRBV3-1/TRBV3-2,CASSQGTSNEQFF
TRBV5-8,CASNLDRDATKNIQYF
TRBV9,CASSVGPTTEAFF
TRBV11-2,CASSLAELPTAEQYF
TRBV28,CASSFRGKAGNTIYF
TRBV9,CASSVVTGGSRYTQYF
TRBV20-1,CSASMGGPYSSTDTQYF
TRBV19,CASSVGFSVQETQYF
TRBV25-1,CASSVAGGYNEQFF
TRBV5-1,CASSTVAGDWVEQFF
TRBV7-9,CASSATGSSPLHF
TRBV23-1,CASSPPPGQERDRGYEQYF
TRBV7-6,CASSLGLAGVTSGAQYF
TRBV27,CASSPSPSGSSVTGELFF
TRBV11-2,CASSPGDTYEQYF
TRBV5-4,CASSTRQGQQNIQYF
TRBV6-5,CASKKGNYEQYF
TRBV6-5,CASTGSGNEQFF